The 30 T cell receptor beta chains below come from one sample, sequenced in a study of T cell responses to AZD1222 COVID-19 vaccine. Data came from immunoSEQ multiplex PCR; TCRdb stores just in-frame clones and leaves some out. The data contain about 70,000 clones, 88% of them seen just once; the ten biggest clones take up about 5%. Sample: peripheral blood, taken 28 days after the second dose of the MenACWY control vaccine. The receptors shown here come from an adult who received the MenACWY meningococcal vaccine as a control.

The rearrangement uses TRBV28 and TRBJ1-1; D gene uncertain. The CDR3 runs to 15 residues. The V end lost 4 bases, the J end lost 1 base, and 13 bases lay between the germline ends. The germline V gene has CDR1 MDHEN and CDR2 SYDVKM. The CDR3 here is CASSSPLRGNTEAFF. The CDR3 nucleotides read TGTGCCAGCAGTTCACCGCTCCGGGGGAACACTGAAGCTTTCTTT. Full variable domain (remainder filled in from reference TRBV28 and TRBJ1-1): DVKVTQSSRYLVKRTGEKVFLECVQDMDHENMFWYRQDPGLGLRLIYFSYDVKMKEKGDIPEGYSVSREKKERFSLILESASTNQTSMYLCASSSPLRGNTEAFFGQGTRLTVV.

The V gene is TRBV29-1, the J gene TRBJ1-2, with 9 bases that match TRBD1. Germline trimming cut 2 bases from V and 7 bases from J; bases unmatched to any gene: 5. Germline V lookup: CDR1 SQVTM, CDR2 ANQGSEA. The CDR3 totals 13 residues. The CDR3 spells CSVERTGASGYTF. The CDR3 DNA sequence: TGCAGCGTTGAAAGGACAGGGGCGAGTGGCTACACCTTC.

Comment on this clone: The same CDR3 is also encoded by other DNA sequences in this sample. The rearrangement links TRBV28 to TRBJ1-6, with TRBD1 matching 8 bases. V shed 5 bases, J shed 10 bases, and the junction held 7 bases outside the gene matches. There are 14 residues in the CDR3. In germline, CDR1 is MDHEN, CDR2 SYDVKM. The DNA of the CDR3 is TGTGCCAGCAGTCCTCGACAGGGGTGGTCACCCCTCCACTTT. Protein sequence: CASSPRQGWSPLHF.

The chain carries TRBV5-1 and TRBJ1-1; 7 bases are a match to TRBD1. This CDR3 contains 13 residues. Germline-derived CDR1 and CDR2 are SGHRS and YFSETQ. Losses at the gene ends were 3 bases for V and 3 bases for J; bases not matched to a gene: 2. As DNA, the CDR3 is TGCGCCAGCAGCTCACAGGGGTACACTGAAGCTTTCTTT. Translation: CASSSQGYTEAFF.

The gene calls are TRBV7-9 and TRBJ1-2, with D possibly being TRBD1 (5 bases). The V end was cut by 0 bases, the J end by 2 bases, with 7 bases between. Germline assignment: CDR1 SEHNR and CDR2 FQNEAQ (reference sequence). The CDR3 runs 14 residues. The DNA for the CDR3 is TGTGCCAGCAGCTTAGCAGGGGAAAACTATGGCTACACCTTC. Amino acids: CASSLAGENYGYTF.

The rearrangement uses TRBV9 and TRBJ1-3, with 8 bases identical to TRBD1. CDR3 length: 14 amino acids. The germline V gene has CDR1 SGDLS and CDR2 YYNGEE. V shed 7 bases and J 2 bases; nucleotides not matched to a gene: 5. CDR3 protein: CASGQGSTGNTIYF. The CDR3 DNA sequence: TGTGCCAGCGGACAGGGTTCTACTGGAAACACCATATATTTT.

The genes are TRBV9 and TRBJ2-2, with D maybe TRBD1 (5 bases). Germline CDR1 reads SGDLS; CDR2 reads YYNGEE. Trimming left V 1 base short and J 5 bases short, with 9 bases between. The CDR3 is 14 amino acids. Here the CDR3 DNA reads TGTGCCAGCAGCGTACAGGGTCGGACCGGGGAGCTGTTTTTT. This gives the protein CASSVQGRTGELFF. The complete variable domain, with remaining parts taken from reference TRBV9 and TRBJ2-2, reads DSGVTQTPKHLITATGQRVTLRCSPRSGDLSVYWYQQSLDQGLQFLIQYYNGEERAKGNILERFSAQQFPDLHSELNLSSLELGDSALYFCASSVQGRTGELFFGEGSRLTVL.

V gene TRBV19 combines with J gene TRBJ1-2; 7 bases fit TRBD1. The CDR3 has 16 amino acids. CDR1 and CDR2 from the germline V gene are LNHDA and SQIVND (reference sequence). With 3 bases clipped from V and 0 bases from J, the junction kept 7 bases outside the gene matches. The CDR3 nucleotides read TGTGCCAGTAGTATGGCGGGGACAGAGTCTAACTATGGCTACACCTTC. Amino acid sequence: CASSMAGTESNYGYTF.

The CDR3 sequence: CASSPRTGDDEQFF. DNA for the CDR3: TGTGCCAGCAGCCCCAGGACAGGGGACGATGAGCAGTTCTTC. The J gene is TRBJ2-1, the V gene TRBV7-2, with TRBD1 matching over 9 bases. The V and J ends lost 5 bases and 8 bases, in that order; junction bases with no gene match: 7. Per germline, CDR1 SGHTA and CDR2 FQGNSA. The CDR3 has 14 amino acids. Variable domain in full (rest from reference TRBV7-2 and TRBJ2-1): GAGVSQSPSNKVTEKGKDVELRCDPISGHTALYWYRQSLGQGLEFLIYFQGNSAPDKSGLPSDRFSAERTGGSVSTLTIQRTQQEDSAVYLCASSPRTGDDEQFFGPGTRLTVL.

V and J are TRBV4-1 and TRBJ1-2; 7 bases align to TRBD1. Germline CDR1 and CDR2: MGHRA and YSYEKL. Trimming took 0 bases from V and 0 from J; bases not matched to a gene: 1. CDR3 length equals 15 residues. The CDR3 coding sequence is TGCGCCAGCAGCCAAGATGGGACAGCTAACTATGGCTACACCTTC. Translation gives CASSQDGTANYGYTF.

The genes are TRBV5-4 and TRBJ1-4; 7 bases map to TRBD1. The V segment lost 6 bases and the J segment 5 bases; nucleotides outside the gene matches: 7. The CDR3 sequence is 14 residues long. Germline CDR1 reads SGHNT; CDR2 reads YYREEE (reference sequence). The CDR3 nucleotides read TGTGCCAGCACCTCCGGGACAGACAATGAAAAACTGTTTTTT. It is translated as CASTSGTDNEKLFF.

V usage is TRBV18 and J usage is TRBJ2-5; no firm D call. This CDR3 contains 13 residues. The V gene lost 2 bases and the J gene lost 2 bases, with 6 bases spanning the gap. From germline, CDR1 is KGHSH and CDR2 LQKENI. The CDR3 is CASSPGNQETQYF. DNA of the CDR3: TGTGCCAGCTCACCAGGGAATCAAGAGACCCAGTACTTC.

This rearrangement joins TRBV19 to TRBJ2-3, with TRBD1 matching 9 bases. The CDR3 has 15 residues. J gave up 3 bases and V 5 bases, and 6 bases lay outside the gene matches. From germline, CDR1 is LNHDA and CDR2 SQIVND (reference sequence). CDR3 bases: TGTGCCAGTAGTTCACGACAGGGGGAAACAGATACGCAGTATTTT. It encodes CASSSRQGETDTQYF.

The genes are TRBV9 and TRBJ1-2; no reliable D call. V gave up 4 bases and J gave up 8 bases, with 18 bases separating them. The CDR3 covers 14 residues. Germline V gene data show CDR1 as SGDLS and CDR2 as YYNGEE. CDR3 nucleotide sequence: TGTGCCAGCAGCCCGGATCCTGGCGGCGGAGGCTACACCTTC. Residues: CASSPDPGGGGYTF.

The genes are TRBV7-9 and TRBJ1-1, with TRBD1 matching 7 bases. The CDR3 totals 13 residues. Germline CDR1 reads SEHNR; CDR2 reads FQNEAQ (reference sequence). V dropped 6 bases and J dropped 3; count of bases not matched to a gene: 4. The CDR3 DNA is TGTGCCAGCAGGACACAGGGGTACACTGAAGCTTTCTTT. It is translated as CASRTQGYTEAFF.

This sequence joins TRBV6-5 and TRBJ1-1; D might be TRBD1 (6 bases). Trimming took 2 bases from V and 6 from J, leaving 19 bases between them. CDR3 size: 16 residues. Looked up from germline, CDR1 is MNHEY and CDR2 is SVGAGI. Here the CDR3 DNA reads TGTGCCAGCAGTTACGCGGCTGGCAGGGGAACGCCTGAAGCTTTCTTT. Amino acids: CASSYAAGRGTPEAFF.

The chain joins TRBV28 to TRBJ2-1, with D maybe TRBD2 (6 bases). V gave up 10 bases and J gave up 5 bases, with 18 bases separating them. This CDR3 has 14 residues. CDR1 MDHEN and CDR2 SYDVKM come from the germline V gene. The CDR3 protein is CATLTSRTDNEQFF. The CDR3 DNA follows: TGTGCCACACTGACTAGTCGGACGGACAATGAGCAGTTCTTC.

The CDR3 reads CASSYVRDRARTYEQYF. CDR3 nucleotides: TGTGCCAGCAGTTACGTCCGGGACAGGGCGAGGACCTACGAGCAGTACTTC. The chain joins TRBV6-2 or TRBV6-3 to TRBJ2-7; the match to TRBD1 covers 9 bases. Germline CDR1 MNHEY, CDR2 SVGEGT. V was pared by 2 bases and J by 2 bases, with 10 bases of the junction left unmatched. This CDR3 spans 17 amino acids.

The CDR3 DNA reads as TGTGCCAGCAGCTTACTAGCGGGAACCTACGAGCAGTACTTC. Translation gives CASSLLAGTYEQYF. V and J are TRBV7-2 and TRBJ2-7; 9 nucleotides line up with TRBD2. The CDR3 spans 14 residues. The V and J ends lost 2 bases and 2 bases, in that order; junction bases with no gene match: 1. Germline-derived CDR1 and CDR2 are SGHTA and FQGNSA.

J is TRBJ1-5 and V is TRBV6-1; the D gene is possibly TRBD1 (5 bases). CDR1 and CDR2 (germline): MNHNS, SASEGT. Trimming removed 0 bases from V and 4 bases from J, with 10 bases in between. The CDR3 runs 15 residues. The CDR3 DNA sequence: TGTGCCAGCAGTGAAGCGGGGCTACGGAATCAGCCCCAGCATTTT. It encodes CASSEAGLRNQPQHF.

This sequence joins TRBV10-3 and TRBJ2-2; 10 bases agree with TRBD1. The CDR3 is 13 amino acids. Germline assignment: CDR1 ENHRY and CDR2 SYGVKD. Trimming cost V 10 bases and J 7 bases; bases outside gene matches: 6. The DNA for the CDR3 is TGTGCCACCAGACAGGGGGCGGGCGGGGAGCTGTTTTTT. Translation gives CATRQGAGGELFF.

This chain uses TRBV4-1 with TRBJ1-6; D is perhaps TRBD1 (5 bases). The CDR3 totals 15 residues. The germline gives CDR1 MGHRA, CDR2 YSYEKL. V lost 1 base and J lost 9, with 13 bases in between. CDR3 sequence reads: CASSQGGAFGSPLHF. Here the CDR3 DNA reads TGCGCCAGCAGCCAAGGTGGGGCTTTTGGTTCACCCCTCCACTTT.

This sequence joins TRBV10-3 and TRBJ1-1; perhaps TRBD1 as D (6 bases). In germline, CDR1 is ENHRY, CDR2 SYGVKD. Trimming removed 5 bases at V and 3 bases at J, with 10 bases between. CDR3 length: 13 amino acids. The CDR3 DNA follows: TGTGCCATCAGTCAGAGACAGGACACTGAAGCTTTCTTT. Amino acids: CAISQRQDTEAFF.

Only one count was recorded for this clone. In the same sample, other DNA sequences code for this CDR3. This chain uses TRBV29-1 with TRBJ1-3, with 7 bases fitting TRBD1. The CDR3 is 14 residues long. Germline trimming cut 7 bases from V and 0 bases from J; bases unmatched to any gene: 6. Looked up from germline, CDR1 is SQVTM and CDR2 is ANQGSEA. The CDR3 sequence is CSARQGSSGNTIYF. CDR3 DNA sequence: TGCAGCGCCCGACAGGGAAGCTCTGGAAACACCATATATTTT.

The chain combines TRBV5-5 with TRBJ1-4; a weak D match, TRBD1 (6 bases). Per germline, CDR1 SGHKS and CDR2 YYEKEE (reference sequence). Between the trimmed V and J ends, which lost 2 bases and 8 bases, there was a span of 10 bases. CDR3 size: 13 residues. The CDR3 region is CASSFSGEEKLFF. The CDR3 DNA reads as TGTGCCAGCAGCTTTTCAGGGGAGGAAAAACTGTTTTTT.

For this clone: Sequence at one end of the junction differs from germline and may be a read error. This chain uses TRBV6-5 with TRBJ2-5; TRBD2 matches at 8 bases. Germline V gene lookup returns CDR1 MNHEY and CDR2 SVGAGI. The CDR3 has 14 amino acids. CDR3 in DNA: TGTGCCAGCAGTTGGAAACTAGCGGTAGAGCCCCAGTACTTC. Protein: CASSWKLAVEPQYF.

The rearrangement uses TRBV10-3 and TRBJ2-1; 9 positions agree with TRBD2. CDR3 length equals 14 residues. With V trimmed by 0 bases and J by 9 bases, 3 bases remained unmatched. Germline V lookup: CDR1 ENHRY, CDR2 SYGVKD. In DNA form, the CDR3 reads TGTGCCATCAGTGAGTCTAATAGCGGGGGTGAGCAGTTCTTC. Its translation is CAISESNSGGEQFF.

V usage is TRBV6-1 and J usage is TRBJ2-7; D unresolved. The CDR3 covers 12 residues. V lost 2 bases to trimming and J lost 3 bases, with 5 bases between them. Germline V gene sequence: CDR1 MNHNS, CDR2 SASEGT. In DNA form, the CDR3 reads TGTGCCAGCAGTGAACCTGACTACGAGCAGTACTTC. As protein: CASSEPDYEQYF.

This chain connects TRBV19 to TRBJ1-6, with D hard to call. Trimming took 6 bases from V and 9 from J, leaving 12 bases between them. This CDR3 comprises 13 residues. In germline, CDR1 is LNHDA, CDR2 SQIVND (reference sequence). The CDR3, as DNA: TGTGCCAGTAGAAAAAGCCCGGGTTCACCCCTCCACTTT. Protein: CASRKSPGSPLHF.

This clone is a singleton in its sample. The rearrangement uses TRBV19 and TRBJ1-2; 7 bases are a match to TRBD1. The junction had 14 bases not matched to a gene; V was cut back by 7 bases and J by 6 bases. This CDR3 comprises 15 residues. Germline CDR1 is LNHDA and CDR2 is SQIVND (reference sequence). For the CDR3, the DNA is TGTGCCAGTAACCAAGGGGGCCGGGAGAGTCATGGCTACACCTTC. It encodes CASNQGGRESHGYTF.